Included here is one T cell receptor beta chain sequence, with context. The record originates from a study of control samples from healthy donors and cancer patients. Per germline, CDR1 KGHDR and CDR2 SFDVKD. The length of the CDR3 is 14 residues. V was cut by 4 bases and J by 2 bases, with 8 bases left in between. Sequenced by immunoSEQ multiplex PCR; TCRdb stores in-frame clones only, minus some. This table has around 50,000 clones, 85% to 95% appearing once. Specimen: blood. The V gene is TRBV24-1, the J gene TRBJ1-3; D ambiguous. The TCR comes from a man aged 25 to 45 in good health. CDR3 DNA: TGTGCCACCAGTGAAACCGGTGCTGGAAACACCATATATTTT. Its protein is CATSETGAGNTIYF.